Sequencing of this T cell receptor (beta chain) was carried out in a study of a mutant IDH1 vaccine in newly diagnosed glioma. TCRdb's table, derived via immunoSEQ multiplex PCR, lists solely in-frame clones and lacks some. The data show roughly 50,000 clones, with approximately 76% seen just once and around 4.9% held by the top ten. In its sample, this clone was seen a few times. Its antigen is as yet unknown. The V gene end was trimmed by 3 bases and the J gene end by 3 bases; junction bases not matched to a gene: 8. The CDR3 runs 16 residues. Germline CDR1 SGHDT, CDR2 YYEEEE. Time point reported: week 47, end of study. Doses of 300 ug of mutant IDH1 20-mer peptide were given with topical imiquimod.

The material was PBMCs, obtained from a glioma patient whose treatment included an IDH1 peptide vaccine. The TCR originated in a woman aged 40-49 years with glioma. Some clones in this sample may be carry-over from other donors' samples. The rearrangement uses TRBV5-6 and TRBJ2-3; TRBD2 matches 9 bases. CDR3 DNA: TGTGCCAGCAGCTGGTTCAGACTAGCGGCTACAGATACGCAGTATTTT. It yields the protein CASSWFRLAATDTQYF.